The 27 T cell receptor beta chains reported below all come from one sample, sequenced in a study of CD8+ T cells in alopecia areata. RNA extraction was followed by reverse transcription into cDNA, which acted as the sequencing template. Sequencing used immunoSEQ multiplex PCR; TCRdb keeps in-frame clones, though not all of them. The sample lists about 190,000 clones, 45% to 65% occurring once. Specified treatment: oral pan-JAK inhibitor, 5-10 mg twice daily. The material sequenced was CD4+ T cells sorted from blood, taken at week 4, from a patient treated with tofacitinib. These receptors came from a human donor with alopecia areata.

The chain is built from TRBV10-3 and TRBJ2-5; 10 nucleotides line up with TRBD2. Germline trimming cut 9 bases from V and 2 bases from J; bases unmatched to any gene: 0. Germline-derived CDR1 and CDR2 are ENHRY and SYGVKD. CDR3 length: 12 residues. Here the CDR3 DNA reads TGTGCCATAGCGGGAGGGCAAGAGACCCAGTACTTC. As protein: CAIAGGQETQYF.

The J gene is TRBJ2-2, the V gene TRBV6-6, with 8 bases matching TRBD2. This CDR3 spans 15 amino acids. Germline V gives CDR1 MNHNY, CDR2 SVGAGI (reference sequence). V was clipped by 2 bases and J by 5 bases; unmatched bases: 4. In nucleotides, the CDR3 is TGTGCCAGCAGTTACCTCGGGAGGGGTACCGGGGAGCTGTTTTTT. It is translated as CASSYLGRGTGELFF.

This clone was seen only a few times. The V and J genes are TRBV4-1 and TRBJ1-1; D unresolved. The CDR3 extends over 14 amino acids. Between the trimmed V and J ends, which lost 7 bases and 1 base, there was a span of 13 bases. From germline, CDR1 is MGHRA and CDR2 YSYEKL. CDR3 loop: CASTPPRQNTEAFF. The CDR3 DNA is TGCGCCAGCACGCCCCCAAGGCAGAACACTGAAGCTTTCTTT.

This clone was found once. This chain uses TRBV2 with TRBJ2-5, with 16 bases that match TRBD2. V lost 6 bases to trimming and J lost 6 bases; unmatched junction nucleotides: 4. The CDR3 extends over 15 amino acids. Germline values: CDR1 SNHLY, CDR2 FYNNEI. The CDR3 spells CASSSGLAGGKTQYF. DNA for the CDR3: TGTGCCAGCAGCTCGGGACTAGCGGGAGGGAAGACCCAGTACTTC.

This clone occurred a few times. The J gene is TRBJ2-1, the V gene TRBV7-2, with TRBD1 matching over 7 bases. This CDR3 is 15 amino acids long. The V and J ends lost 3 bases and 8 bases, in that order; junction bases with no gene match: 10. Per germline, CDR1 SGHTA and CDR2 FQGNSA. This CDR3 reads CASSFYNRGLDEQFF. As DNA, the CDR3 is TGTGCCAGCAGCTTCTACAACAGGGGATTGGATGAGCAGTTCTTC. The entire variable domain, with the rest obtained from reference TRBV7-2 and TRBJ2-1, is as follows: GAGVSQSPSNKVTEKGKDVELRCDPISGHTALYWYRQSLGQGLEFLIYFQGNSAPDKSGLPSDRFSAERTGGSVSTLTIQRTQQEDSAVYLCASSFYNRGLDEQFFGPGTRLTVL.

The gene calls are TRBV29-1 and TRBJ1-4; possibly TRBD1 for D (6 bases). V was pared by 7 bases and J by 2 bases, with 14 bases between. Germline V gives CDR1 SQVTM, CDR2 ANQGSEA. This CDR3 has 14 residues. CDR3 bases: TGCAGCGCCATACCACAGGGTACTAATGAAAAACTGTTTTTT. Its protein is CSAIPQGTNEKLFF. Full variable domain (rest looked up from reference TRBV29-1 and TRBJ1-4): SAVISQKPSRDICQRGTSLTIQCQVDSQVTMMFWYRQQPGQSLTLIATANQGSEATYESGFVIDKFPISRPNLTFSTLTVSNMSPEDSSIYLCSAIPQGTNEKLFFGSGTQLSVL.

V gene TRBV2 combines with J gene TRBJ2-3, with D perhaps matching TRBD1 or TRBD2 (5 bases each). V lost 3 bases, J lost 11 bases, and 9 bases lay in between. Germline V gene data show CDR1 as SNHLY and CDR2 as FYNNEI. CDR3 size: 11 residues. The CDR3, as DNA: TGTGCCAGCAGTGACGTTGGGGGGCAGTATTTT. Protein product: CASSDVGGQYF. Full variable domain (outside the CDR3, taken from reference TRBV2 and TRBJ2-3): EPEVTQTPSHQVTQMGQEVILRCVPISNHLYFYWYRQILGQKVEFLVSFYNNEISEKSEIFDDQFSVERPDGSNFTLKIRSTKLEDSAMYFCASSDVGGQYFGPGTRLTVL.

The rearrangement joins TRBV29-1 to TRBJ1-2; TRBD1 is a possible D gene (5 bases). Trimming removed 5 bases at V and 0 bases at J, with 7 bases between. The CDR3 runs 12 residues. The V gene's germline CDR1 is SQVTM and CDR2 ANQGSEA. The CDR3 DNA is TGCAGCGTTCTGGGGGCTAACTATGGCTACACCTTC. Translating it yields CSVLGANYGYTF.

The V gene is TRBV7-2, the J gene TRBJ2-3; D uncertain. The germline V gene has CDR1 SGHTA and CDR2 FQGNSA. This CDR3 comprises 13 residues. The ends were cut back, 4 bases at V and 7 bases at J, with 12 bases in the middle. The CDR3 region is CASSSWVGNTQYF. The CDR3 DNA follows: TGTGCCAGCAGCTCGTGGGTGGGAAATACGCAGTATTTT.

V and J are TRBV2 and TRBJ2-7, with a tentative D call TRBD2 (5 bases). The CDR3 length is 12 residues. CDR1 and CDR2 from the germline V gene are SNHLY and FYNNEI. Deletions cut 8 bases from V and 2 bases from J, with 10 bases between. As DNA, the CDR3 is TGTGCCAGCCGGACTGCGACCTACGAGCAGTACTTC. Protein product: CASRTATYEQYF.

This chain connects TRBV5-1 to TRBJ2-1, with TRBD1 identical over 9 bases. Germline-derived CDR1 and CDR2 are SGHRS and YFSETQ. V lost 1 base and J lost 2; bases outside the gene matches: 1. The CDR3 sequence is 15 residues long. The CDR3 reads CASSLTGGAYNEQFF. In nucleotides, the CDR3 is TGCGCCAGCAGCTTGACAGGGGGCGCCTACAATGAGCAGTTCTTC. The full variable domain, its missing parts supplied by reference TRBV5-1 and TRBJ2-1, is KAGVTQTPRYLIKTRGQQVTLSCSPISGHRSVSWYQQTPGQGLQFLFEYFSETQRNKGNFPGRFSGRQFSNSRSEMNVSTLELGDSALYLCASSLTGGAYNEQFFGPGTRLTVL.

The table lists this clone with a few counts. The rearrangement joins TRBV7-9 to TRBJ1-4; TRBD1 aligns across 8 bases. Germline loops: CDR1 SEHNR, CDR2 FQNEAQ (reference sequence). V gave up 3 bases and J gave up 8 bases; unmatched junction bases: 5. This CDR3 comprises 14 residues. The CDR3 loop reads CASSLGQEYEKLFF. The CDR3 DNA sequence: TGTGCCAGCAGCTTGGGACAGGAGTACGAAAAACTGTTTTTT.

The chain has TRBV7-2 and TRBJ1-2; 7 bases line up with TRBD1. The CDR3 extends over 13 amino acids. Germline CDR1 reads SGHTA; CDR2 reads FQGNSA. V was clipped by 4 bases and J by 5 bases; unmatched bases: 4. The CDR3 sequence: CASSWNRGYGYTF. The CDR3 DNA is TGTGCCAGCAGCTGGAACAGGGGATATGGCTACACCTTC.

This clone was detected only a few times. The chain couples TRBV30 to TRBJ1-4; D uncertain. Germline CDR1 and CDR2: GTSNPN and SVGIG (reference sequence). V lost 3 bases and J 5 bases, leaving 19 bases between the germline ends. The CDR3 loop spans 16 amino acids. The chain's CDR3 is CAWSLIQVRTNEKLFF. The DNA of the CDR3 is TGTGCCTGGAGCCTCATCCAGGTCCGCACCAATGAAAAACTGTTTTTT.

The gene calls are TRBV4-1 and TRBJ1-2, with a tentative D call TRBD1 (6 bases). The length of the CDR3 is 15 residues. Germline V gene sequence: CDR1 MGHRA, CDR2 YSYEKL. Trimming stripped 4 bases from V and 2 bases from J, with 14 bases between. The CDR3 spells CASSPGQNQNYGYTF. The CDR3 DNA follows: TGCGCCAGCAGCCCTGGACAGAATCAAAACTATGGCTACACCTTC.

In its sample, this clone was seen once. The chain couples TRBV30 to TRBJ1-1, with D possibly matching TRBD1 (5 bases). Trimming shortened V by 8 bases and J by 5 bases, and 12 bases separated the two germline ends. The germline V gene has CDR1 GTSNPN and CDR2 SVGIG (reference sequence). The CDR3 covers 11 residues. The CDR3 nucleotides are TGTGCCAGGGGTCTGGGAACTGAAGCTTTCTTT. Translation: CARGLGTEAFF.

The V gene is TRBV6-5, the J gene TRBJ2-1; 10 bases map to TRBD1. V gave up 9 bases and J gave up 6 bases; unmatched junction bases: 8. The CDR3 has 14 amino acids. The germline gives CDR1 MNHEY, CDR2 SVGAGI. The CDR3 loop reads CASRRDRGGNEQFF. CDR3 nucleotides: TGTGCCAGTCGACGGGACAGGGGAGGCAATGAGCAGTTCTTC.

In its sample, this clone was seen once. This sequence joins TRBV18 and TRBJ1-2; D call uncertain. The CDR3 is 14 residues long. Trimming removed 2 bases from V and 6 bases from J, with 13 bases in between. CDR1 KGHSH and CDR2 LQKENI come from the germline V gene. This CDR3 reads CASSPASGQDGYTF. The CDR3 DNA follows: TGTGCCAGCTCACCAGCGTCGGGTCAGGATGGCTACACCTTC.

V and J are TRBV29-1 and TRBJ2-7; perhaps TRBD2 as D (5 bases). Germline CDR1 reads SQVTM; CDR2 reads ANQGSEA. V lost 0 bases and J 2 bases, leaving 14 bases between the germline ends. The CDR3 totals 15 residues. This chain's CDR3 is CSVEDWAGATYEQYF. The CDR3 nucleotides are TGCAGCGTTGAAGATTGGGCGGGTGCGACCTACGAGCAGTACTTC.

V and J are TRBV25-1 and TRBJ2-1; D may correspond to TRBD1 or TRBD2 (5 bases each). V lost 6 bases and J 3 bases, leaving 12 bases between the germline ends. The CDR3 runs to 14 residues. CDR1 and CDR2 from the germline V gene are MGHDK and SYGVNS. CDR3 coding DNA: TGTGCCAGCAGCCCCCAGGGAGACTACAATGAGCAGTTCTTC. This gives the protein CASSPQGDYNEQFF.

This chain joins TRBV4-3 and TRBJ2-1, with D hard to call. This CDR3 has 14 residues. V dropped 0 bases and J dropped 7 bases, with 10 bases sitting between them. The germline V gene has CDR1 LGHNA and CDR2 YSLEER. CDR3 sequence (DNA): TGCGCCAGCAGCCAAGATCACCCGGCAAATGAGCAGTTCTTC. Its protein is CASSQDHPANEQFF.

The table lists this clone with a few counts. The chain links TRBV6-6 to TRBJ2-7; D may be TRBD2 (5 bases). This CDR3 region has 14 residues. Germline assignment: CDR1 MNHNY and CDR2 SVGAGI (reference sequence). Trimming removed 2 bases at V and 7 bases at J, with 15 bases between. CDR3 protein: CASSYRELSGEQYF. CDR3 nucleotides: TGTGCCAGCAGTTACAGGGAGCTATCGGGGGAGCAGTACTTC.

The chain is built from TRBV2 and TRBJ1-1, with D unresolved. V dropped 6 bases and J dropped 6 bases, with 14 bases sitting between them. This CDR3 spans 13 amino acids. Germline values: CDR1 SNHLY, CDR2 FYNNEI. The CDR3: CASRSQVVAEAFF. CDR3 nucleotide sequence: TGTGCCAGCAGGTCCCAGGTTGTCGCTGAAGCTTTCTTT. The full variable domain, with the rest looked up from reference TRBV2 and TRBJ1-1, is EPEVTQTPSHQVTQMGQEVILRCVPISNHLYFYWYRQILGQKVEFLVSFYNNEISEKSEIFDDQFSVERPDGSNFTLKIRSTKLEDSAMYFCASRSQVVAEAFFGQGTRLTVV.

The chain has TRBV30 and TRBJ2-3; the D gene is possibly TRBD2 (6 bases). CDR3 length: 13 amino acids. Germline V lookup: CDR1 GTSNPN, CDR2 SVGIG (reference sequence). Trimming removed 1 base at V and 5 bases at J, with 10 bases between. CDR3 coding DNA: TGTGCCTGGAGTGAGGGGCGGGGAGATACGCAGTATTTT. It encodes CAWSEGRGDTQYF.

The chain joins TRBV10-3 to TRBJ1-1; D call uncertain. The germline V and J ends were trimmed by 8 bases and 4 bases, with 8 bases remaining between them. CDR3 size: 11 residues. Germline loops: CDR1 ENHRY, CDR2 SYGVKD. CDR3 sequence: CAIAGGTEAFF. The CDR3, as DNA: TGTGCCATCGCGGGAGGCACTGAAGCTTTCTTT.

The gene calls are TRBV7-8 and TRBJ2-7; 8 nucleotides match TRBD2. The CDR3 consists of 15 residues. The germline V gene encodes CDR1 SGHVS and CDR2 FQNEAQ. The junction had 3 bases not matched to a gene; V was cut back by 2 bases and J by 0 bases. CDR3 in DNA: TGTGCCAGCAGCTTAACTAGCGGCAGCTCCTACGAGCAGTACTTC. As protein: CASSLTSGSSYEQYF.

Here the CDR3 DNA reads TGCAGCGTCATGCCGGGCTATGGCTACACCTTC. This gives the protein CSVMPGYGYTF. The chain uses TRBV29-1 and TRBJ1-2; D call uncertain. CDR1 is SQVTM, CDR2 ANQGSEA, per germline. V was clipped by 6 bases and J by 4 bases, with 9 bases between them. This CDR3 contains 11 residues. The full variable domain, completed using reference TRBV29-1 and TRBJ1-2, is SAVISQKPSRDICQRGTSLTIQCQVDSQVTMMFWYRQQPGQSLTLIATANQGSEATYESGFVIDKFPISRPNLTFSTLTVSNMSPEDSSIYLCSVMPGYGYTFGSGTRLTVV.